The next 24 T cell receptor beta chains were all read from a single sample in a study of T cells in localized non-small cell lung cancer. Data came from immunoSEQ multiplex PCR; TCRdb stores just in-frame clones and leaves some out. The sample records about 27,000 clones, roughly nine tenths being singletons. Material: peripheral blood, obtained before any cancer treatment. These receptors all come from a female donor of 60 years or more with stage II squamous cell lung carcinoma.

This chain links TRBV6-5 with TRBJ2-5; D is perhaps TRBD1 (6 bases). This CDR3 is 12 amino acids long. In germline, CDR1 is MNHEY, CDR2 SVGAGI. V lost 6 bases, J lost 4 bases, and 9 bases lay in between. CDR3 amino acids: CASRQGRETQYF. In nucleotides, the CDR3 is TGTGCCAGCAGACAGGGTCGAGAGACCCAGTACTTC.

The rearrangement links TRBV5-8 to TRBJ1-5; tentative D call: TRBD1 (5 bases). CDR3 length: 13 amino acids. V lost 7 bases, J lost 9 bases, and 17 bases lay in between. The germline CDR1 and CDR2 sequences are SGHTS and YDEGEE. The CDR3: CASGDSPGGPQHF. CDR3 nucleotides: TGTGCCAGCGGTGACAGCCCCGGTGGGCCCCAGCATTTT.

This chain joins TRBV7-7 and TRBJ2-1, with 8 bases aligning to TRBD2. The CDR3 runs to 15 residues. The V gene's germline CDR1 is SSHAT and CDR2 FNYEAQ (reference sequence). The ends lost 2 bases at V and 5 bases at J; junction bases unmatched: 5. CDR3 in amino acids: CASSLTAGVHNEQFF. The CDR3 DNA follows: TGTGCCAGCAGCTTAACAGCGGGAGTACACAATGAGCAGTTCTTC.

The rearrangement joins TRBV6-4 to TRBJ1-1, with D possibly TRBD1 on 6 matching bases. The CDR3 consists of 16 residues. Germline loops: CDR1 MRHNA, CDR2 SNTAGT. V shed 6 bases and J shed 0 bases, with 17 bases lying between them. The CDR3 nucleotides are TGTGCCAGCAGCGCCCCCAGGGGCCACTTGAACACTGAAGCTTTCTTT. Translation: CASSAPRGHLNTEAFF.

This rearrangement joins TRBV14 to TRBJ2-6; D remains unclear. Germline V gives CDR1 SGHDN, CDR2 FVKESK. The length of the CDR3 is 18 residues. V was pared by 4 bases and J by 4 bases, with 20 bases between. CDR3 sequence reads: CASSRVQTVVQGANVLTF. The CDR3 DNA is TGTGCCAGCAGCCGCGTTCAGACGGTCGTTCAAGGGGCCAACGTCCTGACTTTC.

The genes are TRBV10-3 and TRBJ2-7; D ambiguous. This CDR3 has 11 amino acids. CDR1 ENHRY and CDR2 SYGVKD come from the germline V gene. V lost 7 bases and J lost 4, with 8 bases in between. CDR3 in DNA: TGTGCCATCACCCCTAAGTACGAGCAGTACTTC. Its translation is CAITPKYEQYF.

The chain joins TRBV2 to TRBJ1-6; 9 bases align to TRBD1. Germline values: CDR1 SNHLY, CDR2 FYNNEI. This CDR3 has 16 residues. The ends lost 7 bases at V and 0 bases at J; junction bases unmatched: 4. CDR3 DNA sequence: TGTGCCAGCACCGGACAGGGGAGCTCCTATAATTCACCCCTCCACTTT. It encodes CASTGQGSSYNSPLHF.

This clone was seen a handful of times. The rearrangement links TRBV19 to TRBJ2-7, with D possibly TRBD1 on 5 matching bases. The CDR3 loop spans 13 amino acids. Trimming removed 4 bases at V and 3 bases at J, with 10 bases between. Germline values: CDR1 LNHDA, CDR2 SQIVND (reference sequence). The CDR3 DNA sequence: TGTGCCAGTAGTACCGACAGTATCTACGAGCAGTACTTC. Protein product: CASSTDSIYEQYF.

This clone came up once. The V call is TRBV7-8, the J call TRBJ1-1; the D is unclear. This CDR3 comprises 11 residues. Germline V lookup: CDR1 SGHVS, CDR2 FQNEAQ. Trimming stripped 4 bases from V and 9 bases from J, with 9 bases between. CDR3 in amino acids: CASSSQYQAFF. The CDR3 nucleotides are TGTGCCAGCAGCTCACAATACCAAGCTTTCTTT.

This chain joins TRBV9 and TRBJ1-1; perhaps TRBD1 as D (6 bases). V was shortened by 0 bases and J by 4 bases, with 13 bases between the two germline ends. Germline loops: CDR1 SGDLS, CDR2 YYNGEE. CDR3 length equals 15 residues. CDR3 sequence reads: CASSVGGGSGTEAFF. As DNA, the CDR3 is TGTGCCAGCAGCGTAGGAGGGGGATCGGGCACTGAAGCTTTCTTT.

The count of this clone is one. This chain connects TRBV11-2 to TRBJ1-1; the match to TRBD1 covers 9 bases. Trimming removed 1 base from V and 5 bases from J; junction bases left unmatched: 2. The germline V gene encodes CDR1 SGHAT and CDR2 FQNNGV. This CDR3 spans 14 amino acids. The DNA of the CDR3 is TGTGCCAGCAGCTTAGGGGACAGGGCAACTGAAGCTTTCTTT. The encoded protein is CASSLGDRATEAFF.

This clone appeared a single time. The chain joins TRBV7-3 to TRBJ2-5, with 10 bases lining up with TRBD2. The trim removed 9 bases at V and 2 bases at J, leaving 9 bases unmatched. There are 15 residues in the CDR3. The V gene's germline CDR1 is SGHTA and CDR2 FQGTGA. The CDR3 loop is CASSNSGGSQETQYF. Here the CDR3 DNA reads TGTGCCAGTTCGAATAGCGGGGGGTCACAAGAGACCCAGTACTTC.

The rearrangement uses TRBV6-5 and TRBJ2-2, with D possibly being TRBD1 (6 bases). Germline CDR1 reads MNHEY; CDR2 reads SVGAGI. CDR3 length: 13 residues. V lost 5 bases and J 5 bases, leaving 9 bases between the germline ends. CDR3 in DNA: TGTGCCAGCAGTAAAGGGGGAACCGGGGAGCTGTTTTTT. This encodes CASSKGGTGELFF.

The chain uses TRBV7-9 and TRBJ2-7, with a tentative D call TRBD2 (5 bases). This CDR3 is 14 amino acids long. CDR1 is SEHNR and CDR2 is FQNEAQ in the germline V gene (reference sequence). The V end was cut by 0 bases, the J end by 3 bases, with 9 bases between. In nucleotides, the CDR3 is TGTGCCAGCAGCTTAGCGGGAGTTGTCTACGAGCAGTACTTC. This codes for CASSLAGVVYEQYF.

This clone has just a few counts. CDR3 amino acids: CAWSTPGTGEDTEAFF. The CDR3 region has the DNA TGTGCCTGGAGTACTCCCGGGACAGGGGAAGACACTGAAGCTTTCTTT. The V and J genes are TRBV30 and TRBJ1-1; 10 positions agree with TRBD1. Germline-derived CDR1 and CDR2 are GTSNPN and SVGIG (reference sequence). This CDR3 contains 16 residues. V trimming: 2 bases; J trimming: 3 bases; junction bases outside the gene matches: 9.

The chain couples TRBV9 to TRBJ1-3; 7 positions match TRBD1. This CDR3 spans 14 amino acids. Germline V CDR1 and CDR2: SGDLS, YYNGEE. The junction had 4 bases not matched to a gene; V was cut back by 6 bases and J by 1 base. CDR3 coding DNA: TGTGCCAGCACCCAGGGGGGTTCTGGAAACACCATATATTTT. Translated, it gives CASTQGGSGNTIYF.

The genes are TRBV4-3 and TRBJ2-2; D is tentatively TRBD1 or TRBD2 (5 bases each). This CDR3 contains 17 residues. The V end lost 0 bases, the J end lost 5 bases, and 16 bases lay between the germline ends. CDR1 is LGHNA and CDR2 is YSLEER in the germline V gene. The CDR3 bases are TGCGCCAGCAGCCAAGATCGGGGAAGGGGTGGTACCGGGGAGCTGTTTTTT. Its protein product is CASSQDRGRGGTGELFF.

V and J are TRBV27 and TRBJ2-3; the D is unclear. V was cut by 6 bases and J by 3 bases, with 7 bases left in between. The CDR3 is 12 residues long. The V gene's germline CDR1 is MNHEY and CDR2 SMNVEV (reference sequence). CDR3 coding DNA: TGTGCCAGCAGAGCACGGACAGATACGCAGTATTTT. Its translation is CASRARTDTQYF.

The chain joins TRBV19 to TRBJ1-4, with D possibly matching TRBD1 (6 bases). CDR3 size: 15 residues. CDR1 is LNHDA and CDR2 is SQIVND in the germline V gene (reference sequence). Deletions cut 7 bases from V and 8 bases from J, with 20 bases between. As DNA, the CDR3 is TGTGCCAGTATTCCCTCGACAGGAGGGGGGGAAAAACTGTTTTTT. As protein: CASIPSTGGGEKLFF.

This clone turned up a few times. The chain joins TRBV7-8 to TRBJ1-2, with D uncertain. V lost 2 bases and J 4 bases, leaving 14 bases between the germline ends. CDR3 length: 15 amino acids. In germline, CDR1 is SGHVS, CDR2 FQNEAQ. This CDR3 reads CASSLSGLLTYGYTF. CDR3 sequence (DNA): TGTGCCAGCAGCTTATCCGGTCTCCTGACCTATGGCTACACCTTC.

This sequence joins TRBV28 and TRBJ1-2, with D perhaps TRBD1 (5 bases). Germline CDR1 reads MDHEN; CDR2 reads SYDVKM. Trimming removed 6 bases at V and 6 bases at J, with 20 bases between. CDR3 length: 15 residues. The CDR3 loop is CASRGTIQRMNGYTF. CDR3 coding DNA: TGTGCCAGCAGGGGGACCATCCAGAGGATGAATGGCTACACCTTC.

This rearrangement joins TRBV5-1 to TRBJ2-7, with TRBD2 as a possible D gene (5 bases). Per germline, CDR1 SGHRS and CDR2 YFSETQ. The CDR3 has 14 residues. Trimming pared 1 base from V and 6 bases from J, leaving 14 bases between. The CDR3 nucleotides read TGCGCCAGCAGCTTGAACGGACCCGAGGGCGAGCAGTACTTC. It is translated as CASSLNGPEGEQYF. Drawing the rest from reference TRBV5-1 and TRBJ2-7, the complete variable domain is KAGVTQTPRYLIKTRGQQVTLSCSPISGHRSVSWYQQTPGQGLQFLFEYFSETQRNKGNFPGRFSGRQFSNSRSEMNVSTLELGDSALYLCASSLNGPEGEQYFGPGTRLTVT.

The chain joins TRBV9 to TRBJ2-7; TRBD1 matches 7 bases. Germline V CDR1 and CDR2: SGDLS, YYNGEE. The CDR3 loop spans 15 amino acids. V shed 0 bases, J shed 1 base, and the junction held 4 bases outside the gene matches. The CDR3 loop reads CASSVAVGQSYEQYF. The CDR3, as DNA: TGTGCCAGCAGCGTAGCTGTGGGACAGTCCTACGAGCAGTACTTC.

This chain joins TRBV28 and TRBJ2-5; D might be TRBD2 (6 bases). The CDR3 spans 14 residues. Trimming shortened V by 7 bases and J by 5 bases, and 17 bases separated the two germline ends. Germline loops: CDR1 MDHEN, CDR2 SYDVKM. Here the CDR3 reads CASTPGGPWETQYF. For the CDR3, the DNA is TGTGCCAGCACGCCTGGAGGGCCGTGGGAGACCCAGTACTTC.